This T cell receptor (beta chain) was captured by sequencing in a study of early T cells in non-severe SARS-CoV-2 infection. Overall study context: Sequencing of bulk RNA from unsorted whole blood was done, without chain pairing.

The V and J ends lost 2 bases and 4 bases respectively, with 14 bases between them. CDR3 length equals 14 residues. The germline V gene encodes CDR1 DFQATT and CDR2 SNEGSKA (reference sequence). This clonotype was counted at least ten times. The antigen remains undetermined. Whole-study results and caveats: CD4 and private specificities were missed by VDJdb matching, which favored anti-spike CD8 responses.

Separate cDNA molecules each had unique molecular identifiers attached to them. TCRdb reanalysed the 5' RACE reads using MiXCR and keeps one entry per CDR3 protein. The data hold about 98,000 distinct CDR3 sequences, with less than 15% observed a single time. This clonotype was obtained from an adult who was a healthcare worker with PCR-confirmed SARS-CoV-2 infection or an uninfected control (not recorded which). V is TRBV20-1 and J is TRBJ1-2, with a possible D match to TRBD1 (5 bases). Specimen: whole blood. The CDR3 loop is CSARLDGGGYGYTF. CDR3 nucleotides: TGCAGTGCTAGATTAGATGGGGGTGGCTATGGCTACACCTTC.